Following are 31 T cell receptor beta chains from one sample sequenced in a study of OX40 agonist ivuxolimab in advanced cancers. Sequenced by immunoSEQ multiplex PCR; TCRdb stores in-frame clones only, minus some. The sample carries some 74,000 clones, roughly four fifths recorded once. The sequenced sample was CD4+ or CD8+ T cells sorted from blood, obtained in a trial of the OX40 agonist ivuxolimab. These TCRs come from an adult with an advanced solid tumor such as melanoma, head and neck, liver or kidney cancer.

The gene calls are TRBV5-8 and TRBJ2-5; TRBD1 aligns across 7 bases. CDR3 length: 15 residues. The germline V gene has CDR1 SGHTS and CDR2 YDEGEE. V was pared by 0 bases and J by 5 bases, with 7 bases of the junction left unmatched. CDR3 protein: CASSLGQGDFETQYF. The CDR3 DNA follows: TGTGCCAGCAGCTTGGGACAGGGAGACTTCGAGACCCAGTACTTC.

In the case of this clone: Other DNA sequences in the same sample also yield this CDR3. The chain recombines TRBV5-1 with TRBJ2-2, with D possibly being TRBD1 or TRBD2 (6 bases each). V lost 4 bases and J lost 6, with 10 bases in between. The CDR3 runs to 13 residues. Per germline, CDR1 SGHRS and CDR2 YFSETQ. CDR3 in DNA: TGCGCCAGCAGCCATGGGGGGCCCGGGGAGCTGTTTTTT. Translation gives CASSHGGPGELFF.

This chain joins TRBV5-1 and TRBJ2-1; TRBD2 agrees at 10 bases. The germline V gene encodes CDR1 SGHRS and CDR2 YFSETQ. Trimming cost V 4 bases and J 1 base; bases outside gene matches: 5. The CDR3 contains 16 residues. The CDR3 region has the DNA TGCGCCAGCAGCGATCTTAGCGGGGGGTCCTACAATGAGCAGTTCTTC. Translation: CASSDLSGGSYNEQFF.

This clone was seen only a few times. The rearrangement joins TRBV5-8 to TRBJ2-4; 7 nucleotides agree with TRBD1. The J segment lost 3 bases and the V segment lost 4 bases, leaving 7 bases of the junction unmatched. The CDR3 contains 15 residues. CDR1 is SGHTS and CDR2 is YDEGEE in the germline V gene. DNA for the CDR3: TGTGCCAGCAGCGGGTCCGGGACAGTCAAAAACATTCAGTACTTC. Its protein product is CASSGSGTVKNIQYF.

This chain links TRBV6-5 with TRBJ1-1, with D possibly being TRBD1 (6 bases). With 2 bases removed from V and 4 bases from J, the gap between germline ends came to 11 bases. Per germline, CDR1 MNHEY and CDR2 SVGAGI. The CDR3 covers 14 residues. Here the CDR3 reads CASSYKQGFTEAFF. In DNA, the CDR3 is TGTGCCAGCAGTTACAAACAGGGTTTCACTGAAGCTTTCTTT.

This chain links TRBV27 with TRBJ2-3; D ambiguous. Germline CDR1 reads MNHEY; CDR2 reads SMNVEV (reference sequence). This CDR3 contains 14 residues. V lost 4 bases and J 5 bases, leaving 13 bases between the germline ends. CDR3 protein: CASSSIRARDTQYF. The CDR3 DNA reads as TGTGCCAGCAGTTCAATTCGGGCCCGAGATACGCAGTATTTT.

This clone was seen once. The chain uses TRBV18 and TRBJ2-5, with 8 bases lining up with TRBD2. With the DNA end fitting TRBJ2-7 better, the J assignment may be wrong. CDR3 length: 13 amino acids. Germline V gives CDR1 KGHSH, CDR2 LQKENI. In DNA, the CDR3 is TGTGCCAGCTCCTCGGCGGGGGGAGGCGAGCAGTACTTC. Its protein product is CASSSAGGGEQYF.

The chain combines TRBV6-6 with TRBJ2-7, with unresolved D. This CDR3 spans 15 amino acids. Trimming cost V 4 bases and J 3 bases, with 16 bases left between them. The germline gives CDR1 MNHNY, CDR2 SVGAGI (reference sequence). The CDR3 nucleotides are TGTGCCAGCAGTTCAAGTCCTTTCCCCAACTACGAGCAGTACTTC. It specifies CASSSSPFPNYEQYF.

The J gene is TRBJ1-2, the V gene TRBV5-1; tentatively, D is TRBD1 (6 bases). This CDR3 region has 15 residues. The V and J ends lost 4 bases and 4 bases respectively, with 17 bases between them. Germline assignment: CDR1 SGHRS and CDR2 YFSETQ. The CDR3 region has the DNA TGCGCCAGCAGCCCGAACCCCGGACAGCCCTATGGCTACACCTTC. It specifies CASSPNPGQPYGYTF.

This clone was recorded once. The rearrangement uses TRBV28 and TRBJ1-1; D is undetermined. This CDR3 spans 12 amino acids. V lost 10 bases and J lost 2, with 11 bases in between. Germline-derived CDR1 and CDR2 are MDHEN and SYDVKM. CDR3 protein: CATSTTNTEAFF. The CDR3 nucleotides are TGTGCCACTTCTACTACCAACACTGAAGCTTTCTTT.

V is TRBV5-1 and J is TRBJ2-5, with 9 bases fitting TRBD1. This CDR3 contains 14 residues. Trimming cost V 3 bases and J 7 bases; bases outside gene matches: 7. Germline CDR1 is SGHRS and CDR2 is YFSETQ. The CDR3 bases are TGCGCCAGCAGCTCAAGGACAGGGGAAGGGACCCAGTACTTC. It translates to CASSSRTGEGTQYF.

The V and J genes are TRBV2 and TRBJ1-6, with TRBD1 as a possible D gene (5 bases). The CDR3 contains 17 residues. Trimming pared 4 bases from V and 1 base from J, leaving 14 bases between. CDR1 is SNHLY, CDR2 FYNNEI, per germline. DNA for the CDR3: TGTGCCAGCAGTGGCCGGGGCGTTTGGTCCTATAATTCACCCCTCCACTTT. It translates to CASSGRGVWSYNSPLHF.

The rearrangement joins TRBV7-2 to TRBJ2-5; 8 bases map to TRBD1. CDR3 size: 13 residues. CDR1 is SGHTA, CDR2 FQGNSA, per germline. J was trimmed by 4 bases and V by 5 bases; bases with no gene match: 3. The CDR3 DNA is TGTGCCAGCAGCCGAGGACAGGGAGAGACCCAGTACTTC. It encodes CASSRGQGETQYF.

The V call is TRBV19, the J call TRBJ2-7, with 8 bases fitting TRBD1. This CDR3 region has 14 residues. Per germline, CDR1 LNHDA and CDR2 SQIVND (reference sequence). V trimming: 6 bases; J trimming: 4 bases; junction bases outside the gene matches: 8. CDR3: CASSPLRTGYEQYF. The CDR3 nucleotides are TGTGCCAGTAGCCCTCTCCGGACAGGGTACGAGCAGTACTTC.

In DNA form, the CDR3 reads TGTGCCAGCAGCCTTAACAGGGGGGAGCAGTACTTC. Translated, it gives CASSLNRGEQYF. The chain combines TRBV28 with TRBJ2-7; TRBD1 matches at 8 bases. The germline V gene has CDR1 MDHEN and CDR2 SYDVKM. The CDR3 contains 12 residues. V trimming: 6 bases; J trimming: 7 bases; junction bases outside the gene matches: 5. Together with reference TRBV28 and TRBJ2-7, the CDR3 gives the full variable domain: DVKVTQSSRYLVKRTGEKVFLECVQDMDHENMFWYRQDPGLGLRLIYFSYDVKMKEKGDIPEGYSVSREKKERFSLILESASTNQTSMYLCASSLNRGEQYFGPGTRLTVT.

J is TRBJ1-2 and V is TRBV2; 8 bases are a match to TRBD1. The V gene end was trimmed by 5 bases and the J gene end by 4 bases; junction bases not matched to a gene: 6. This CDR3 has 14 amino acids. The germline CDR1 and CDR2 sequences are SNHLY and FYNNEI. The CDR3 DNA is TGTGCCAGCAGTCAAACAGGGGGTACCTATGGCTACACCTTC. Residues: CASSQTGGTYGYTF.

The chain carries TRBV19 and TRBJ2-7, with 8 bases identical to TRBD1. The J segment lost 6 bases and the V segment lost 5 bases, leaving 9 bases of the junction unmatched. Germline V gene lookup returns CDR1 LNHDA and CDR2 SQIVND (reference sequence). This CDR3 is 14 amino acids long. CDR3 sequence reads: CASSPELTGAEQYF. The CDR3 DNA sequence: TGTGCCAGTAGTCCAGAGCTGACAGGGGCCGAGCAGTACTTC.

The chain carries TRBV5-1 and TRBJ2-3; 12 positions match TRBD1. Germline CDR1 and CDR2: SGHRS and YFSETQ. The trim removed 3 bases at V and 2 bases at J, leaving 16 bases unmatched. CDR3 length: 20 residues. CDR3 nucleotides: TGCGCCAGCAGCTGGACCGGGACAGGGGGCCTGAGAATCTACACAGATACGCAGTATTTT. Translating it yields CASSWTGTGGLRIYTDTQYF. Together with reference TRBV5-1 and TRBJ2-3, the CDR3 gives the full variable domain: KAGVTQTPRYLIKTRGQQVTLSCSPISGHRSVSWYQQTPGQGLQFLFEYFSETQRNKGNFPGRFSGRQFSNSRSEMNVSTLELGDSALYLCASSWTGTGGLRIYTDTQYFGPGTRLTVL.

This chain links TRBV4-1 with TRBJ1-2; the D is unclear. Germline CDR1 reads MGHRA; CDR2 reads YSYEKL. V was shortened by 0 bases and J by 4 bases, with 9 bases between the two germline ends. This CDR3 spans 14 amino acids. Here the CDR3 DNA reads TGCGCCAGCAGCCAAGATGGGCGGGTCTATGGCTACACCTTC. Its protein is CASSQDGRVYGYTF.

The chain couples TRBV5-6 to TRBJ2-1, with TRBD1 identical over 7 bases. Germline CDR1 and CDR2: SGHDT and YYEEEE. The CDR3 is made up of 13 amino acids. Unmatched junction bases numbered 12, after V lost 4 bases and J lost 14 bases. CDR3 region: CASSALRQGSKFF. The CDR3 region has the DNA TGTGCCAGCAGCGCGCTCCGACAGGGTTCAAAGTTCTTC.

V is TRBV2 and J is TRBJ1-2; D is unclear. This CDR3 contains 12 residues. Trimming took 3 bases from V and 5 from J, leaving 7 bases between them. CDR1 is SNHLY, CDR2 FYNNEI, per germline. The CDR3 bases are TGTGCCAGCAGTGAGGATAATTATGGCTACACCTTC. Translating it yields CASSEDNYGYTF. Filled out from reference TRBV2 and TRBJ1-2, the complete variable domain reads EPEVTQTPSHQVTQMGQEVILRCVPISNHLYFYWYRQILGQKVEFLVSFYNNEISEKSEIFDDQFSVERPDGSNFTLKIRSTKLEDSAMYFCASSEDNYGYTFGSGTRLTVV.

The rearrangement joins TRBV5-1 to TRBJ2-7; TRBD2 aligns across 7 bases. CDR1 is SGHRS and CDR2 is YFSETQ in the germline V gene. The length of the CDR3 is 15 residues. J was trimmed by 4 bases and V by 2 bases; bases with no gene match: 9. In DNA, the CDR3 is TGCGCCAGCAGCTTTCATGCGGGGGAGTTATACGAGCAGTACTTC. This gives the protein CASSFHAGELYEQYF.

The CDR3 DNA reads as TGTGCCAGTAGTATAGCCGGGACAGGGATCCACGAGCAGTACTTC. Translating it yields CASSIAGTGIHEQYF. J is TRBJ2-7 and V is TRBV19; the match to TRBD1 covers 9 bases. The germline gives CDR1 LNHDA, CDR2 SQIVND (reference sequence). The CDR3 is 15 residues long. V lost 1 base, J lost 5 bases, and 6 bases stayed unmatched.

The chain employs TRBV20-1 and TRBJ2-7; D is ambiguous. CDR1 is DFQATT, CDR2 SNEGSKA, per germline (reference sequence). The CDR3 extends over 11 amino acids. V was cut by 5 bases and J by 4 bases, with 9 bases left in between. CDR3 DNA sequence: TGCAGTGCTCTCGATCCATACGAGCAGTACTTC. Protein: CSALDPYEQYF.

This clone has more than one count but fewer than ten. J is TRBJ1-2 and V is TRBV28; a weak D match, TRBD1 (6 bases). The V and J ends lost 6 bases and 4 bases respectively, with 12 bases between them. This CDR3 spans 13 amino acids. Per germline, CDR1 MDHEN and CDR2 SYDVKM. CDR3 loop: CASRPGQSYGYTF. In DNA form, the CDR3 reads TGTGCCAGCAGACCAGGACAGAGCTATGGCTACACCTTC.

The chain has TRBV10-3 and TRBJ2-1, with TRBD2 as a possible D gene (5 bases). The germline V gene encodes CDR1 ENHRY and CDR2 SYGVKD. The CDR3 spans 13 residues. Trimming removed 8 bases from V and 2 bases from J, with 10 bases in between. This chain's CDR3 is CAIGLAAYNEQFF. Here the CDR3 DNA reads TGTGCCATCGGGCTAGCAGCCTACAATGAGCAGTTCTTC.

This clone has only one observation. This chain connects TRBV6-6 to TRBJ1-3; the D gene is possibly TRBD1 (5 bases). The CDR3 runs to 14 residues. The V and J ends lost 4 bases and 4 bases respectively, with 11 bases between them. Germline CDR1 reads MNHNY; CDR2 reads SVGAGI (reference sequence). The CDR3 DNA reads TGTGCCAGCAGTTCCGCAGGGTACGGAAACACCATATATTTT. This translates into CASSSAGYGNTIYF.

The chain couples TRBV20-1 to TRBJ2-7; D is unresolved. Trimming left V 6 bases short and J 1 base short, with 7 bases between. From germline, CDR1 is DFQATT and CDR2 SNEGSKA (reference sequence). The CDR3 loop spans 11 amino acids. CDR3 in DNA: TGCAGTGCCGGCTCATCCTACGAGCAGTACTTC. Translated, it gives CSAGSSYEQYF.

The chain links TRBV20-1 to TRBJ2-1, with no clear D. Trimming removed 0 bases at V and 4 bases at J, with 1 base between. This CDR3 is 11 amino acids long. In germline, CDR1 is DFQATT, CDR2 SNEGSKA (reference sequence). CDR3 protein: CSARDYNEQFF. The CDR3 DNA is TGCAGTGCTAGAGATTACAATGAGCAGTTCTTC.

This clone has more than one count but fewer than ten. J is TRBJ1-4 and V is TRBV5-1; TRBD1 aligns across 9 bases. Germline CDR1 and CDR2: SGHRS and YFSETQ. After removal of 4 bases from V and 7 bases from J, the junction contained 11 bases not matched to a gene. There are 16 residues in the CDR3. CDR3 DNA: TGCGCCAGCAGCCCGGGAACAGGGGGCATCGGTGAAAAACTGTTTTTT. It codes for CASSPGTGGIGEKLFF.

This chain joins TRBV27 and TRBJ1-6; possibly TRBD1 for D (6 bases). Germline CDR1 reads MNHEY; CDR2 reads SMNVEV (reference sequence). The CDR3 is 14 amino acids. V was shortened by 2 bases and J by 10 bases, with 12 bases between the two germline ends. The CDR3 nucleotides read TGTGCCAGCAGTTTAAAGGGGGGTAGGTCACCCCTCCACTTT. Amino acid sequence: CASSLKGGRSPLHF.